The T cell receptor (beta chain) described here comes from a study of OX40 agonist ivuxolimab in advanced cancers. The wider study: Earlier anti-PD-1, anti-PD-L1 or anti-CTLA-4 therapy was permitted; 35% to 50% had received some. Partial responses were achieved by three patients, of whom one had hepatocellular carcinoma and two had cutaneous melanoma. Study outcomes and limitations: Circulating CD4+ and CD8+ T cells showed clonal expansion by week 6 at 0.1 to 3.0 mg/kg. Partial responders at 0.1-3.0 mg/kg had among the lowest clonal expansion.

Germline V lookup: CDR1 LNHDA, CDR2 SQIVND (reference sequence). Trimming cost V 5 bases and J 2 bases, with 25 bases left between them. CDR3 size: 19 residues. This table comes from immunoSEQ multiplex PCR, and its TCRdb copy is limited to in-frame clones, with some not included. This sample has around 79,000 clones, with 75% to 85% found just once. Remarks on this clone: Its cognate antigen is unknown.

The chain uses TRBV19 and TRBJ1-5, with D unresolved. This clonotype was obtained from an adult with an advanced solid tumor such as melanoma, head and neck, liver or kidney cancer. The material was CD4+ or CD8+ T cells sorted from blood, obtained in a trial of the OX40 agonist ivuxolimab. CDR3 coding DNA: TGTGCCAGTAGTTCCCGGGAAGCCTCCACCGTCGGAGGCAATCAGCCCCAGCATTTT. Protein product: CASSSREASTVGGNQPQHF.